This passage covers 14 T cell receptor beta chains from one sample sequenced in a study of T cell responses to AZD1222 COVID-19 vaccine. Data came from immunoSEQ multiplex PCR; TCRdb stores just in-frame clones and leaves some out. The sample shows 100,000 or so clones, approximately 86% of them seen only once. The source material was peripheral blood, sampled 28 days after the second AZD1222 dose. The receptors derive from an adult who received the AZD1222 COVID-19 vaccine.

This chain joins TRBV9 and TRBJ2-2; no clear D. Germline V gives CDR1 SGDLS, CDR2 YYNGEE. This CDR3 is built from 15 residues. Deletions cut 0 bases from V and 1 base from J, with 7 bases between. DNA for the CDR3: TGTGCCAGCAGCGTAGCTGGCAGGAACACCGGGGAGCTGTTTTTT. It specifies CASSVAGRNTGELFF.

The J gene is TRBJ2-7, the V gene TRBV27; 9 bases fit TRBD2. CDR1 and CDR2 from the germline V gene are MNHEY and SMNVEV (reference sequence). The CDR3 spans 13 residues. V lost 3 bases to trimming and J lost 7 bases; unmatched junction nucleotides: 4. DNA of the CDR3: TGTGCCAGCAGTTTGGTAGCGGGGGTTGAGCAGTACTTC. Translation gives CASSLVAGVEQYF.

The V call is TRBV18, the J call TRBJ2-1; 9 nucleotides match TRBD2. From germline, CDR1 is KGHSH and CDR2 LQKENI. This CDR3 has 15 amino acids. The junction had 5 bases not matched to a gene; V was cut back by 1 base and J by 7 bases. The CDR3 DNA is TGTGCCAGCTCACCACAAGCGGGAGGTCTGAATGAGCAGTTCTTC. Its translation: CASSPQAGGLNEQFF.

The chain has TRBV27 and TRBJ1-5; D is ambiguous. The V and J ends lost 2 bases and 8 bases respectively, with 13 bases between them. This CDR3 is built from 14 residues. Germline CDR1 MNHEY, CDR2 SMNVEV (reference sequence). The CDR3 coding sequence is TGTGCCAGCAGTTTAAGGGCGGGCAAGGAGCCCCAGCATTTT. Translation gives CASSLRAGKEPQHF.

The V and J genes are TRBV6-5 and TRBJ2-7, with 8 bases fitting TRBD1. Germline V gene sequence: CDR1 MNHEY, CDR2 SVGAGI. Germline trimming cut 3 bases from V and 7 bases from J; bases unmatched to any gene: 8. The CDR3 is 14 amino acids. The DNA for the CDR3 is TGTGCCAGCAGTTATTCGACAGGGGCCAGGGAGCAGTACTTC. Protein product: CASSYSTGAREQYF.

The chain couples TRBV15 to TRBJ2-7; 11 bases align to TRBD1. The CDR3 is 14 residues long. The V segment lost 9 bases and the J segment 1 base; nucleotides outside the gene matches: 5. CDR1 and CDR2 from the germline V gene are LNHNV and YYDKDF (reference sequence). This CDR3 reads CATTRDRGSYEQYF. For the CDR3, the DNA is TGTGCCACGACCCGGGACAGGGGGTCCTACGAGCAGTACTTC.

A single count supports this clone. This rearrangement joins TRBV28 to TRBJ1-2, with no clear D. The CDR3 spans 13 residues. Trimming removed 6 bases at V and 4 bases at J, with 12 bases between. Germline assignment: CDR1 MDHEN and CDR2 SYDVKM. The DNA for the CDR3 is TGTGCCAGCAGGTTCACCAGCGGCTATGGCTACACCTTC. It is translated as CASRFTSGYGYTF.

This chain uses TRBV4-1 with TRBJ2-2; TRBD1 matches at 8 bases. From germline, CDR1 is MGHRA and CDR2 YSYEKL. V lost 2 bases to trimming and J lost 1 base; unmatched junction nucleotides: 3. This CDR3 is 16 amino acids long. The CDR3 DNA sequence: TGCGCCAGCAGCCAACAGGGGGCGAGGAACACCGGGGAGCTGTTTTTT. It is translated as CASSQQGARNTGELFF.

The sample holds one count of this clone. The chain employs TRBV28 and TRBJ1-2, with no clear D. The CDR3 has 14 residues. From germline, CDR1 is MDHEN and CDR2 SYDVKM. V dropped 3 bases and J dropped 0 bases, with 8 bases sitting between them. The chain's CDR3 is CASSFGQANYGYTF. The CDR3 region has the DNA TGTGCCAGCAGTTTCGGGCAGGCTAACTATGGCTACACCTTC.

The chain combines TRBV27 with TRBJ2-3; 10 bases match TRBD2. Trimming cost V 8 bases and J 0 bases; bases outside gene matches: 8. This CDR3 is 16 amino acids long. Germline V gene lookup returns CDR1 MNHEY and CDR2 SMNVEV (reference sequence). The CDR3 is CASGSGRALSTDTQYF. Here the CDR3 DNA reads TGTGCCAGCGGGAGCGGGAGGGCCTTAAGCACAGATACGCAGTATTTT.

The genes are TRBV9 and TRBJ2-7, with 9 bases aligning to TRBD2. The CDR3 has 15 amino acids. Germline CDR1 and CDR2: SGDLS and YYNGEE. With V trimmed by 4 bases and J by 6 bases, 11 bases remained unmatched. CDR3 nucleotide sequence: TGTGCCAGCAGCCGGACCAGTAGCGGGAGATCCGAGCAGTACTTC. The encoded protein is CASSRTSSGRSEQYF.

The chain carries TRBV18 and TRBJ2-7; 12 nucleotides match TRBD2. Germline V lookup: CDR1 KGHSH, CDR2 LQKENI. Trimming cost V 3 bases and J 7 bases; bases outside gene matches: 10. This CDR3 is built from 16 residues. The CDR3 DNA reads TGTGCCAGCTCACCGGAAGGTGGGACTAGCGGGCGGGAGCAGTACTTC. Protein: CASSPEGGTSGREQYF.

This chain links TRBV11-2 with TRBJ2-3; no clear D. V lost 4 bases to trimming and J lost 2 bases, with 16 bases between them. Germline lookup yields CDR1 SGHAT and CDR2 FQNNGV. The CDR3 length is 16 residues. CDR3 nucleotides: TGTGCCAGCAGCTCCTCCGCCGGCTTCAACACAGATACGCAGTATTTT. This sequence encodes CASSSSAGFNTDTQYF.

This chain connects TRBV11-1 to TRBJ2-3, with 7 bases identical to TRBD1. With 4 bases clipped from V and 1 base from J, the junction kept 5 bases outside the gene matches. The CDR3 extends over 15 amino acids. Germline loops: CDR1 SGHAT, CDR2 FQDESV (reference sequence). The CDR3 reads CASSSDRARTDTQYF. In DNA, the CDR3 is TGTGCCAGCAGCTCCGACAGGGCGCGCACAGATACGCAGTATTTT.